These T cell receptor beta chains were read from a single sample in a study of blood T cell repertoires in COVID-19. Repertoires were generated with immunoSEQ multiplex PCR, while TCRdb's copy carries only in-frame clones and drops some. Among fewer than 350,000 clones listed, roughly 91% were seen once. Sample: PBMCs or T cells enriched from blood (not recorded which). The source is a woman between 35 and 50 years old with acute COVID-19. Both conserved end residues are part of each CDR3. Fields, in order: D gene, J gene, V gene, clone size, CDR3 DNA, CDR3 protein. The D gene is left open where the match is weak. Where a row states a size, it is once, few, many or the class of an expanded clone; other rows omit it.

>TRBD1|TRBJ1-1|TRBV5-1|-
TGCGCCAGCAGCTCCTCCGGGACAGGAGTAAACACTGAAGCTTTCTTT
CASSSSGTGVNTEAFF
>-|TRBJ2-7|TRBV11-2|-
TGTGCCAGCAGCTTCCCCGTCTCCTACGAGCAGTACTTC
CASSFPVSYEQYF
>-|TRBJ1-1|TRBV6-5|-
TGTGCCAGCAGAACCGCCCACATGAACACTGAAGCTTTCTTT
CASRTAHMNTEAFF
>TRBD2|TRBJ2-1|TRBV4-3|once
TGCGCCAGCAGCCAACGGCGGGGGGCCTACAATGAGCAGTTCTTC
CASSQRRGAYNEQFF
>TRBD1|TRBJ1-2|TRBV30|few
TGTGCCTGGGAGACAGGGGGCTATGGCTACACCTTC
CAWETGGYGYTF
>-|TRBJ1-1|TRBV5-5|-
TGTGCCAGCAGCTTGGATCCCACACAGCTTGAAGCTTTCTTT
CASSLDPTQLEAFF
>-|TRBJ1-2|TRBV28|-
TGTGCCAGCACCCCCGCGGGCGGTCCTAAGTACACCTTC
CASTPAGGPKYTF
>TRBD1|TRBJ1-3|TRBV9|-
TGTGCCAGCAGCGCGGGACAGACTGGAAACACCATATATTTT
CASSAGQTGNTIYF
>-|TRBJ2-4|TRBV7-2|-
TGTGCCAGCAGCCAAACGGGTTTATTGGCCAAAAACATTCAGTACTTC
CASSQTGLLAKNIQYF
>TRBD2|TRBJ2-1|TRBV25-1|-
TGTGCCAGCACGACGGGGGGTACCAATGAGCAGTTCTTC
CASTTGGTNEQFF
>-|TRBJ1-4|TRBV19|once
TGTGCCAGTAGGCAGACAGCAACTAATGAAAAACTGTTTTTT
CASRQTATNEKLFF
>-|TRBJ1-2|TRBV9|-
TGTGCCAGCAGCGTAGAGGGGTACTATGGCTACACCTTC
CASSVEGYYGYTF
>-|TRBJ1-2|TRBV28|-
TGTGCCAGCAGTTTGGTCGCCCGTTCCCAGGGCTACACCTTC
CASSLVARSQGYTF
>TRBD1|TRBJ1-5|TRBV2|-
TGTGCCAGCAGTCTTCCGACAGGGGGTAACAATCAGCCCCAGCATTTT
CASSLPTGGNNQPQHF
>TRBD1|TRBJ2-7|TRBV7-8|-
TGTGCCAGCAGCTTCGGGACAGGTACCTACGAGCAGTACTTC
CASSFGTGTYEQYF